What follows are 25 T cell receptor beta chains derived from one specimen sequenced in a study of read filtering for tumor transcriptome and immune sequencing. This library used approximately 0.4 ug RNA and molecular barcoded adaptors spanning alpha/delta and beta/gamma chains. TCRdb called the reads again in MiXCR, with one record for every CDR3 protein. The sample lists roughly 130,000 distinct CDR3 sequences; roughly 13% were seen once. The material sequenced was a population of CD138-negative cells sorted from bone marrow. These TCRs come from a donor aged 40 or over with multiple myeloma.

Details on this clonotype: An end of the junction does not agree with germline; a read error may underlie this. The CDR3 loop reads CASSPPGNTGELSF. In nucleotides, the CDR3 is TGTGCCAGCAGTCCCCCCGGGAACACCGGGGAGCTGTCTTTT. V is TRBV28 and J is TRBJ2-2; possible D gene TRBD2, 5 bases. The germline CDR1 and CDR2 sequences are MDHEN and SYDVKM. The CDR3 extends over 14 amino acids. The full variable domain, completed using reference TRBV28 and TRBJ2-2, is DVKVTQSSRYLVKRTGEKVFLECVQDMDHENMFWYRQDPGLGLRLIYFSYDVKMKEKGDIPEGYSVSREKKERFSLILESASTNQTSMYLCASSPPGNTGELSFGEGSRLTVL.

This clonotype appeared many times. The V and J genes are TRBV12-3 or TRBV12-4 and TRBJ2-5; D is perhaps TRBD1 (5 bases). V was pared by 5 bases and J by 7 bases, with 17 bases between. The CDR3 contains 14 residues. The CDR3 here is CASSDVVRASTQYF. The CDR3 bases are TGTGCCAGCAGTGATGTGGTCAGGGCTTCGACCCAGTACTTC.

This clonotype was recorded at least ten times. The V gene is TRBV12-5, the J gene TRBJ2-1, with D possibly matching TRBD1 (6 bases). Trimming shortened V by 0 bases and J by 7 bases, and 13 bases separated the two germline ends. Germline-derived CDR1 and CDR2 are LGHNT and FRNRAP. The CDR3 is 15 residues long. The CDR3 spells CASGLVQGVSNEQFF. The CDR3 coding sequence is TGTGCTAGTGGTTTGGTACAGGGTGTGAGTAATGAGCAGTTCTTC.

In its sample, this clonotype was seen many times. The gene calls are TRBV28 and TRBJ1-1; D possibly corresponds to TRBD1 (5 bases). In germline, CDR1 is MDHEN, CDR2 SYDVKM. V lost 4 bases and J lost 4, with 13 bases in between. This CDR3 is built from 14 residues. This CDR3 is CASSSPGSSTEAFF. The CDR3 bases are TGTGCCAGCAGTTCTCCAGGGTCGAGCACTGAAGCTTTCTTT. The complete variable domain, with remaining parts taken from reference TRBV28 and TRBJ1-1, reads DVKVTQSSRYLVKRTGEKVFLECVQDMDHENMFWYRQDPGLGLRLIYFSYDVKMKEKGDIPEGYSVSREKKERFSLILESASTNQTSMYLCASSSPGSSTEAFFGQGTRLTVV.

The chain combines TRBV11-2 with TRBJ2-7, with TRBD2 identical over 12 bases. The CDR3 totals 15 residues. J gave up 5 bases and V 5 bases, and 7 bases lay outside the gene matches. The germline V gene has CDR1 SGHAT and CDR2 FQNNGV. The CDR3 bases are TGTGCCAGCAGCGACACCGGGACTAGCGGGCACGAGCAGTACTTC. Protein sequence: CASSDTGTSGHEQYF.

Note on this clonotype: This may come from a read error, since a much larger clone is one base off. V and J are TRBV20-1 and TRBJ2-1; 10 positions match TRBD2. Germline loops: CDR1 DFQATT, CDR2 SNEGSKA (reference sequence). The CDR3 spans 14 residues. The V gene end was trimmed by 6 bases and the J gene end by 3 bases; junction bases not matched to a gene: 5. CDR3 nucleotides: TGCAGTGCACCTGCTAGCGGGGGCTACAATGAGCAGTTCTTC. Translating it yields CSAPASGGYNEQFF.

This clonotype came up many times. The chain has TRBV30 and TRBJ1-5; D possibly corresponds to TRBD1 (5 bases). The germline V gene has CDR1 GTSNPN and CDR2 SVGIG (reference sequence). CDR3 length equals 15 residues. Trimming removed 2 bases at V and 3 bases at J, with 14 bases between. The CDR3 DNA follows: TGTGCCTGGAGTACCCGGGACGGATACAATCAGCCCCAGCATTTT. Protein sequence: CAWSTRDGYNQPQHF.

This clonotype has ten or more counts. The rearrangement links TRBV28 to TRBJ2-7, with D possibly matching TRBD2 (5 bases). V lost 6 bases, J lost 6 bases, and 24 bases lay in between. The germline CDR1 and CDR2 sequences are MDHEN and SYDVKM. The CDR3 is 16 amino acids. The CDR3 DNA sequence: TGTGCCAGCAGCCCGTCGGGGAGAGGGCCTTCGAGCGAGCAGTACTTC. Residues: CASSPSGRGPSSEQYF.

Ten or more counts support this clonotype. The CDR3 DNA sequence: TGTGCCAGCAGTCGGCTAGGACTTGAAGCTTTCTTT. This sequence encodes CASSRLGLEAFF. V and J are TRBV12-3 or TRBV12-4 and TRBJ1-1; D unclear. CDR3 length: 12 residues. V lost 5 bases and J 7 bases, leaving 11 bases between the germline ends.

On this clonotype itself: This likely comes from a read error, as the CDR3 has no conserved phenylalanine or tryptophan at its end. This chain links TRBV20-1 with TRBJ1-1; a weak D match, TRBD1 (6 bases). This CDR3 contains 11 residues. With 5 bases removed from V and 5 bases from J, the gap between germline ends came to 9 bases. Looked up from germline, CDR1 is DFQATT and CDR2 is SNEGSKA (reference sequence). The CDR3 nucleotides are TGCAGTGCTTCTCAGGGGACTGAAGCTTTCTTG. As protein: CSASQGTEAFL.

This clonotype has only a few counts. A read error may be the cause here, since a much bigger clone is one base away. J is TRBJ2-1 and V is TRBV7-2; 11 nucleotides agree with TRBD1. Per germline, CDR1 SGHTA and CDR2 FQGNSA. This CDR3 comprises 15 residues. The CDR3 DNA follows: TGTGCCAGCAGCCCACAGGGACAGGGGGATGGTGAGCAGCTCTTC. Translating it yields CASSPQGQGDGEQLF.

This clonotype turned up a few times. This chain uses TRBV28 with TRBJ1-1, with D possibly matching TRBD1 (6 bases). This CDR3 is 14 amino acids long. V gave up 6 bases and J gave up 4 bases, with 15 bases separating them. Germline V gene sequence: CDR1 MDHEN, CDR2 SYDVKM. The DNA for the CDR3 is TGTGCCAGCAGCCTAGATCGGGGGCGCACTGAAGCTTTCTTT. Amino acid sequence: CASSLDRGRTEAFF.

A note on this clonotype: Being one base from a much bigger clone, this may be a read error. This is likely a read error, given that the CDR3 carries no conserved phenylalanine or tryptophan at its end. V gene TRBV9 combines with J gene TRBJ2-1; D gene uncertain. Germline CDR1 reads SGDLS; CDR2 reads YYNGEE. The V end lost 2 bases, the J end lost 11 bases, and 11 bases lay between the germline ends. The CDR3 length is 12 residues. The CDR3 here is CASSVPGPKQFS. The CDR3, as DNA: TGTGCCAGCAGCGTGCCCGGCCCTAAGCAGTTCTCC.

In its sample, this clonotype was seen many times. The chain uses TRBV20-1 and TRBJ2-1, with 10 positions matching TRBD2. V gave up 7 bases and J gave up 2 bases; unmatched junction bases: 5. Germline assignment: CDR1 DFQATT and CDR2 SNEGSKA (reference sequence). The CDR3 sequence is 14 residues long. CDR3 sequence (DNA): TGCAGTGACCGCAGCGGGGGGGCCTACAATGAGCAGTTCTTC. Translation: CSDRSGGAYNEQFF.

This clonotype was seen a few times. The chain is built from TRBV24-1 and TRBJ2-3, with D hard to call. From germline, CDR1 is KGHDR and CDR2 SFDVKD. The CDR3 covers 12 residues. Between the trimmed V and J ends, which lost 0 bases and 9 bases, there was a span of 6 bases. The CDR3 reads CATSDLSRTQYF. DNA for the CDR3: TGTGCCACCAGTGATTTGTCCAGAACGCAGTATTTT.

This clonotype showed up many times. CDR3 in amino acids: CASSRVKEQFF. In nucleotides, the CDR3 is TGTGCCAGCAGCCGCGTCAAGGAGCAGTTCTTC. J is TRBJ2-1 and V is TRBV3-1; the D is unclear. The CDR3 runs to 11 residues. V was clipped by 4 bases and J by 10 bases, with 8 bases between them. The germline V gene has CDR1 LGHDT and CDR2 YNNKEL (reference sequence).

At least ten counts were recorded for this clonotype. The V call is TRBV5-1, the J call TRBJ2-2; 7 nucleotides align to TRBD1. With V trimmed by 6 bases and J by 3 bases, 5 bases remained unmatched. Germline V CDR1 and CDR2: SGHRS, YFSETQ. This CDR3 region has 14 residues. The DNA of the CDR3 is TGCGCCAGCACCTCTCAGGGGGACACCGGGGAGCTGTTTTTT. Protein product: CASTSQGDTGELFF.

This clonotype was picked up many times. The V gene is TRBV19, the J gene TRBJ2-3; possible D gene TRBD1, 6 bases. The CDR3 covers 13 residues. Trimming stripped 3 bases from V and 3 bases from J, with 7 bases between. In germline, CDR1 is LNHDA, CDR2 SQIVND (reference sequence). CDR3: CASSIDRTDTQYF. CDR3 coding DNA: TGTGCCAGTAGTATCGACAGGACAGATACGCAGTATTTT.

This clonotype has at least ten counts. This chain joins TRBV3-1 and TRBJ2-1, with TRBD1 as a possible D gene (5 bases). CDR1 is LGHDT, CDR2 YNNKEL, per germline (reference sequence). The CDR3 is 15 residues long. Trimming removed 4 bases at V and 4 bases at J, with 14 bases between. CDR3 residues: CASSPTRTTYNEQFF. CDR3 nucleotides: TGTGCCAGCAGCCCCACCCGGACAACATACAATGAGCAGTTCTTC.

This clonotype was recorded many times. The rearrangement links TRBV7-2 to TRBJ2-5; no firm D call. The germline V gene encodes CDR1 SGHTA and CDR2 FQGNSA. This CDR3 spans 17 amino acids. Trimming took 0 bases from V and 3 from J, leaving 17 bases between them. CDR3 sequence: CASSLAGPRSGKETQYF. CDR3 bases: TGTGCCAGCAGCTTAGCCGGCCCTAGATCTGGAAAAGAGACCCAGTACTTC.

This clonotype has ten or more counts. CDR3 sequence: CASSSAGTAVGEQFF. The DNA for the CDR3 is TGCGCCAGCAGCTCCGCCGGGACCGCCGTCGGTGAGCAGTTCTTC. The chain is built from TRBV5-1 and TRBJ2-1; the D gene could be TRBD1 or TRBD2 (5 bases each). Trimming stripped 3 bases from V and 9 bases from J, with 19 bases between. CDR3 length: 15 amino acids. The germline CDR1 and CDR2 sequences are SGHRS and YFSETQ.

The rearrangement links TRBV30 to TRBJ2-5; possibly TRBD1 for D (6 bases). V lost 8 bases and J 1 base, leaving 14 bases between the germline ends. CDR1 and CDR2 (germline): GTSNPN, SVGIG (reference sequence). The CDR3 runs 13 residues. The CDR3 DNA reads TGTGCCCGCCGGGACACCAGCCAAGAGACCCAGTACTTC. The encoded protein is CARRDTSQETQYF.

This clonotype has just a few counts. This chain links TRBV5-4 with TRBJ2-3; 9 bases match TRBD2. The CDR3 extends over 14 amino acids. Germline CDR1 reads SGHNT; CDR2 reads YYREEE (reference sequence). J lost 5 bases, V lost 2 bases, and 3 bases had no gene match. CDR3 coding DNA: TGTGCCAGCAGCTTAGGTAGCGGGGGAGATACGCAGTATTTT. Translation gives CASSLGSGGDTQYF.

There are many counts of this clonotype. The V call is TRBV29-1, the J call TRBJ2-7; 7 positions match TRBD1. Per the germline V gene, CDR1 is SQVTM and CDR2 is ANQGSEA. This CDR3 is 11 amino acids long. The V and J ends lost 5 bases and 6 bases, in that order; junction bases with no gene match: 4. CDR3 amino acids: CSVTTGPEQYF. CDR3 DNA: TGCAGCGTTACGACAGGGCCCGAGCAGTACTTC.

The sample holds many counts of this clonotype. CDR3 nucleotides: TGTGCCACCGCCCCCGGACTAGCGGCCCTCTATGAGCAGTTCTTC. It encodes CATAPGLAALYEQFF. The chain carries TRBV11-2 and TRBJ2-1; 10 bases agree with TRBD2. Germline CDR1 SGHAT, CDR2 FQNNGV. The ends lost 10 bases at V and 8 bases at J; junction bases unmatched: 14. The CDR3 has 15 residues. Looking up the rest from reference TRBV11-2 and TRBJ2-1 gives the full variable domain: EAGVAQSPRYKIIEKRQSVAFWCNPISGHATLYWYQQILGQGPKLLIQFQNNGVVDDSQLPKDRFSAERLKGVDSTLKIQPAKLEDSAVYLCATAPGLAALYEQFFGPGTRLTVL.